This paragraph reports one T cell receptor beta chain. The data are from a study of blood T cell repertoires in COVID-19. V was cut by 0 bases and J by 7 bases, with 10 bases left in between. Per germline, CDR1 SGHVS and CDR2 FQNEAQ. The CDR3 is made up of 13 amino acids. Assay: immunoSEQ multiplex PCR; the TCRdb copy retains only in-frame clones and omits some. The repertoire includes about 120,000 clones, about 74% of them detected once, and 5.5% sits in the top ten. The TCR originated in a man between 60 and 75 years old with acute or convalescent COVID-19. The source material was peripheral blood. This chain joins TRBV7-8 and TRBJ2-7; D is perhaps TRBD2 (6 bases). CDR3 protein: CASSLARDSEQYF. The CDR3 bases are TGTGCCAGCAGCTTAGCCCGGGACTCGGAGCAGTACTTC.